What follows describes a single TCR beta chain. This clone's antigen is unknown. Base qualities are not recorded, but no much larger clone differs from it by a single base. Including the terminal cysteine and phenylalanine, the CDR3 comprises 14 residues. Only the CDR3 part of the read is kept: 42 bases, read in frame from the first base. CDR1 and CDR2 (SGHRS, YFSETQ) derive from the germline V gene. At the junction V is shortened by 4 bases and J by 7 bases, with 18 bases in between. Preparation of the library involved PCR. The sample was run on an Illumina HiSeq 2500. TCR library preparation used molecular barcoding, with unique molecular identifiers applied to normalize quantification of the TCRbeta repertoire. The raw public reads went through TCRdb reprocessing: fastp at Q25, MiXCR clone calling, in-frame beta chains kept. Rows merge per CDR3 protein into single entries with the most common DNA and genes. This sample holds more than 400,000 distinct CDR3 sequences; 43% were observed only once. The ten largest make up approximately 25% of the sample.

This entry comes from a study of T-cell reconstitution after alpha-beta-depleted transplantation in children (dated by TCRdb to 2016 to 2017). About the study as a whole: The study quantitatively tracked T-cell immune reconstitution after TCRalphabeta/CD19-depleted allogeneic hematopoietic cell transplantation in children using TCR repertoire profiling. Points the paper makes about the study in general: The frequencies of hyperexpanded clones fell over the following months, and after one year, T-cell counts and TCRbeta diversity were mostly attributed to newly produced T cells. In some patients, the high TCRbeta diversity seen at day 60 was put down to recipient T cells and intrathymic progenitors that had survived conditioning. The apparently early recovery of alphabetaT-cell counts about two months after transplant reportedly depended on only several hundred rapidly expanded clones that came from non-depleted graft cells.

The sample's treatment or condition label, decoded: allogeneic hematopoietic cell transplantation with graft depleted of TCRalphabeta T cells and CD19 B cells. The children who served as transplant recipients had been given grafts of TCRalphabeta/CD19-depleted allogeneic hematopoietic cells. The chain couples TRBV5-1 to TRBJ2-7; perhaps TRBD2 is the D gene, with 6 bases matching. Sequences were derived from PBMCs, sampled before TCRalphabeta/CD19-depleted stem cell transplant. The clonotype comes from a girl aged 2-10 years with aplastic anemia, due to receive a stem cell transplant. For the CDR3, the sequence is CASSPRTNAGEQYF. The base sequence is TGCGCCAGCAGCCCTCGGACCAACGCGGGGGAGCAGTACTTC.